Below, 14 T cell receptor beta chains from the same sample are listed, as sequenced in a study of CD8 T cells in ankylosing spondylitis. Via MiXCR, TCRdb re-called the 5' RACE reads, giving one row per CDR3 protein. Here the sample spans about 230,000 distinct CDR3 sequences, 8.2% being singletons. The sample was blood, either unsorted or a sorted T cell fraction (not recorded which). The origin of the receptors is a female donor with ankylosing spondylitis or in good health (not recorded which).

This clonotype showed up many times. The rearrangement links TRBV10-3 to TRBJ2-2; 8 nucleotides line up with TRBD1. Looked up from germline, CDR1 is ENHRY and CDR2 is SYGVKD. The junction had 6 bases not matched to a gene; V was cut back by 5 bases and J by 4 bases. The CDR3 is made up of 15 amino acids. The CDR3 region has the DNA TGTGCCATCAGTAGGACAGGGAGCGCCACCGGGGAGCTGTTTTTT. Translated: CAISRTGSATGELFF.

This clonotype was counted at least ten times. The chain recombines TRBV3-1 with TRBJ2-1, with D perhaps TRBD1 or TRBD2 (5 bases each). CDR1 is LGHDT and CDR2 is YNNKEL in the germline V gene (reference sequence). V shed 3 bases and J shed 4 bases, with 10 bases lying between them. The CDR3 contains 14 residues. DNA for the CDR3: TGTGCCAGCAGCCAGGGGGAAGAGTACAATGAGCAGTTCTTC. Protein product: CASSQGEEYNEQFF.

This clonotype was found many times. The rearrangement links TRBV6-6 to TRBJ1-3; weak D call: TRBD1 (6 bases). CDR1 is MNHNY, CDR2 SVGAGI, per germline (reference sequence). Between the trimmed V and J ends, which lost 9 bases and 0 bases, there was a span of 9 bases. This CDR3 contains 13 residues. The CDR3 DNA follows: TGTGCCAGTCACAGGGCCTCTGGAAACACCATATATTTT. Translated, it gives CASHRASGNTIYF.

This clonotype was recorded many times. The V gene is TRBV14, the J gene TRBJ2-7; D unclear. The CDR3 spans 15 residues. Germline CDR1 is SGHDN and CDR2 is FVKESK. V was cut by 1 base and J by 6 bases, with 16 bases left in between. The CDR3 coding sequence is TGTGCCAGCAGCCAAGGCTCATGGAGTTTCGGCGAGCAGTACTTC. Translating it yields CASSQGSWSFGEQYF.

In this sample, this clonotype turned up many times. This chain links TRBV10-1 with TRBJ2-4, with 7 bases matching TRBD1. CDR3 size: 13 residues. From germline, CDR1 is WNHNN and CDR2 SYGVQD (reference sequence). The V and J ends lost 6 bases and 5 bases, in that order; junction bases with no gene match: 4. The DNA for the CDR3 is TGCGCCAGCAGCCCGACAGGGCAAAACATTCAGTACTTC. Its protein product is CASSPTGQNIQYF.

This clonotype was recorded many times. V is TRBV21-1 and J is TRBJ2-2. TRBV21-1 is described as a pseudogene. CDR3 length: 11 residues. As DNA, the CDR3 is TGTGCCAGCAGCACTACCGGGGAGCTGTTTTTT. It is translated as CASSTTGELFF.

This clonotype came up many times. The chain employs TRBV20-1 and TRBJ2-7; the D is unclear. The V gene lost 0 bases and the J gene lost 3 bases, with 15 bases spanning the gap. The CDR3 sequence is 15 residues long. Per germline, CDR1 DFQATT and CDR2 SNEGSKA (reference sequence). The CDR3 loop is CSARDTGRWSYEQYF. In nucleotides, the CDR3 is TGCAGTGCTAGAGATACGGGCAGGTGGAGCTACGAGCAGTACTTC.

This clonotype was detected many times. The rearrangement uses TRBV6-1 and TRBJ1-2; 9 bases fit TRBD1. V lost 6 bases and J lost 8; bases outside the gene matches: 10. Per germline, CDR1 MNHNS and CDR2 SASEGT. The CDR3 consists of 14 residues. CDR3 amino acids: CASSPGTGREGYTF. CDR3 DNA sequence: TGTGCCAGCAGCCCTGGGACAGGGAGGGAGGGCTACACCTTC.

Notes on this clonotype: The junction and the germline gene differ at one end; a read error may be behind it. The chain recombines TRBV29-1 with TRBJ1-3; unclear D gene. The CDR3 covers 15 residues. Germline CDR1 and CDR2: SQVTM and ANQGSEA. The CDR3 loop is CSVEDTSSSGSTIYF. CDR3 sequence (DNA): TGCAGCGTTGAAGACACTTCAAGCTCTGGAAGCACCATATATTTT. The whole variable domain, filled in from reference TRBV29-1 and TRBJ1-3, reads SAVISQKPSRDICQRGTSLTIQCQVDSQVTMMFWYRQQPGQSLTLIATANQGSEATYESGFVIDKFPISRPNLTFSTLTVSNMSPEDSSIYLCSVEDTSSSGSTIYFGEGSWLTVV.

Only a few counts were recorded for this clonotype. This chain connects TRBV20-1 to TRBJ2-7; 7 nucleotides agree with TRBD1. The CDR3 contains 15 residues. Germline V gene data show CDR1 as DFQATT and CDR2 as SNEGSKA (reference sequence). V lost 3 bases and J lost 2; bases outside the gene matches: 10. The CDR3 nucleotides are TGCAGTGCTAGTGGGGGACAGACTGAAACCTACGAGCAGTACTTC. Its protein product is CSASGGQTETYEQYF.

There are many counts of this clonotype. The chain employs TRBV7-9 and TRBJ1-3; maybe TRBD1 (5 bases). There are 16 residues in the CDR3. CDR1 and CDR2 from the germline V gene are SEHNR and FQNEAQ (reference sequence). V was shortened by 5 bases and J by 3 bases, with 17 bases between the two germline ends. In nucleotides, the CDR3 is TGTGCCAGCAGCGCCTCTAGCCCAGGGAATGGAAACACCATATATTTT. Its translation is CASSASSPGNGNTIYF.

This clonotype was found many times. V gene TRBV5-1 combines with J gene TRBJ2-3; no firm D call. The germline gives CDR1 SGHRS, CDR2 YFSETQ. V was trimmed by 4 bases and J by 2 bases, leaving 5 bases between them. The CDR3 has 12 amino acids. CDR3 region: CASSRTTDTQYF. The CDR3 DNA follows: TGCGCCAGCAGCCGGACCACAGATACGCAGTATTTT.

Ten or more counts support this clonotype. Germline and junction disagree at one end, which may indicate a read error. CDR3 in DNA: TGTGCCAGCAGTTTAGTAGGAGAGACCCAGTACTTC. This gives the protein CASSLVGETQYF. The chain employs TRBV7-8 and TRBJ2-5, with D hard to call. The CDR3 consists of 12 residues. Germline V gene lookup returns CDR1 SGHVS and CDR2 FQNEAQ. The variable domain in full, with the rest retrieved from reference TRBV7-8 and TRBJ2-5, is GAGVSQSPRYKVAKRGQDVALRCDPISGHVSLFWYQQALGQGPEFLTYFQNEAQLDKSGLPSDRFFAERPEGSVSTLKIQRTQQEDSAVYLCASSLVGETQYFGPGTRLLVL.

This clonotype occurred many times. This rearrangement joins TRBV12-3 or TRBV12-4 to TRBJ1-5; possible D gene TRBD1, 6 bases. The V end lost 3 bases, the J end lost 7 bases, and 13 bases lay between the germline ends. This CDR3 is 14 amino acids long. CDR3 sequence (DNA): TGTGCCAGCAGTTTCGACAGGCGAGGACAGCCCCAGCATTTT. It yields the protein CASSFDRRGQPQHF.